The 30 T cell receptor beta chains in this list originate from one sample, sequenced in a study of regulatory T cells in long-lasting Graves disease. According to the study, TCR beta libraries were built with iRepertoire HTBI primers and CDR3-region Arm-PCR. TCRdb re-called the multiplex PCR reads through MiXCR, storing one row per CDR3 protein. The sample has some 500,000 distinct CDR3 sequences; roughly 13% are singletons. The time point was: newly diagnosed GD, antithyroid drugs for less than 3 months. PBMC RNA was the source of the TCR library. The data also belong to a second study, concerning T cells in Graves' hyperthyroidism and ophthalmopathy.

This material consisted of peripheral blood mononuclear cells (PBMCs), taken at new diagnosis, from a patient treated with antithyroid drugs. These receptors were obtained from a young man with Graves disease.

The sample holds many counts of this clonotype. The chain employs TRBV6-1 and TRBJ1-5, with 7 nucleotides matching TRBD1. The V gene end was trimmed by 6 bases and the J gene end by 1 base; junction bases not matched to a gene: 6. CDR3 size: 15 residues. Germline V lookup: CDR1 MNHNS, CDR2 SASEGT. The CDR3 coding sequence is TGTGCCAGCAGCCCGGGACAGCAGAGCAATCAGCCCCAGCATTTT. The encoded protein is CASSPGQQSNQPQHF.

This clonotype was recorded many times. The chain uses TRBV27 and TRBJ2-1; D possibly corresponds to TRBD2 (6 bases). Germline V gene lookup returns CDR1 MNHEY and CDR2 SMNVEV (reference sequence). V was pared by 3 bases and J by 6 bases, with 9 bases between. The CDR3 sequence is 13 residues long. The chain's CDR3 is CASSFSGFNEQFF. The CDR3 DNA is TGTGCCAGCAGTTTTAGCGGTTTCAATGAGCAGTTCTTC.

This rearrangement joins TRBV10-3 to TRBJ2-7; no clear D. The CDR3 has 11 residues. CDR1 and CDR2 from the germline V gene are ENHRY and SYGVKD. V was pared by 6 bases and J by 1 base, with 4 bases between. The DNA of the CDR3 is TGTGCCATCAGCGATTCCTACGAGCAGTACTTC. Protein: CAISDSYEQYF.

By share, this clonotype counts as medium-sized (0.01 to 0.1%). This CDR3 is CASRRSRETQYF. CDR3 sequence (DNA): TGTGCCAGCCGGAGGTCGAGAGAGACCCAGTACTTC. The chain couples TRBV28 to TRBJ2-5; the D gene is possibly TRBD2 (5 bases). CDR1 is MDHEN, CDR2 SYDVKM, per germline. This CDR3 has 12 residues. Deletions cut 8 bases from V and 4 bases from J, with 11 bases between.

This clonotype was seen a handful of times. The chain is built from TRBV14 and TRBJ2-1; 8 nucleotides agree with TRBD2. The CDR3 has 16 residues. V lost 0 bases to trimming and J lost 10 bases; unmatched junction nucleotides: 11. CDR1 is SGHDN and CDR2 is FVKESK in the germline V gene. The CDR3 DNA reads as TGTGCCAGCAGCCAAGACTGGCTAGCGGGTATAGAGGAGCAGTTCTTC. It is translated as CASSQDWLAGIEEQFF.

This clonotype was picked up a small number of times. CDR3 bases: TGTGCCAGCACCTCCCTGGGGAGCGGCTACACCTTC. This translates into CASTSLGSGYTF. The rearrangement links TRBV12-3 or TRBV12-4 to TRBJ1-2; no clear D. The V end was cut by 7 bases, the J end by 8 bases, with 14 bases between. The CDR3 extends over 12 amino acids.

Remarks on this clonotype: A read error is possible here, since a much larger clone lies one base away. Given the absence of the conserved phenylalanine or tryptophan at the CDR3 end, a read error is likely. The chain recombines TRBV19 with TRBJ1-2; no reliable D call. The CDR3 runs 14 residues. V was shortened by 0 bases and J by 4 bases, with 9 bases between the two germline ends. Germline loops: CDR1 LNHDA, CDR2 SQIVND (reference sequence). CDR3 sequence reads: CASSIDFDGYGYTL. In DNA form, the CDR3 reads TGTGCCAGTAGTATAGATTTCGACGGCTATGGCTACACCCTC.

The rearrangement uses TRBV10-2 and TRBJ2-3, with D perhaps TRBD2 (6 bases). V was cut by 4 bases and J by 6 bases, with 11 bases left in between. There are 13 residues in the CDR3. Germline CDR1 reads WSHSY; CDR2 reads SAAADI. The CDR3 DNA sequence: TGCGCCAGCAGTGTAATGGGGAGGGATACGCAGTATTTT. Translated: CASSVMGRDTQYF.

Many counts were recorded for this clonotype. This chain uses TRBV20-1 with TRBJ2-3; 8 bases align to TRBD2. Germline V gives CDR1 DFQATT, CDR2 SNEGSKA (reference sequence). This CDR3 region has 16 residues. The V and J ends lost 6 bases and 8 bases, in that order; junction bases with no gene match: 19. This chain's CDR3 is CSAPTWAGGPRGTQYF. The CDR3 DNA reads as TGCAGTGCACCGACCTGGGCGGGAGGCCCAAGGGGTACGCAGTATTTT.

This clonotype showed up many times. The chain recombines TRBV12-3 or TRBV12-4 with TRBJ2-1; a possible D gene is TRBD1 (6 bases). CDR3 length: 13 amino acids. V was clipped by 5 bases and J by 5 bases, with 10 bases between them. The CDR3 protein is CASSRQVDNEQFF. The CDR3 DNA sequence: TGTGCCAGCAGTCGACAGGTCGACAATGAGCAGTTCTTC.

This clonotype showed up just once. The CDR3 DNA is TGTGCCAGCAGCTTAGGTGGGGGGGAATCACCCCTCCACTTT. Its protein product is CASSLGGGESPLHF. V gene TRBV7-9 combines with J gene TRBJ1-6; possibly TRBD1 for D (5 bases). This CDR3 is 14 amino acids long. V was trimmed by 1 base and J by 10 bases, leaving 11 bases between them. Germline V gene lookup returns CDR1 SEHNR and CDR2 FQNEAQ (reference sequence). The full variable domain, completed using reference TRBV7-9 and TRBJ1-6, is DTGVSQNPRHKITKRGQNVTFRCDPISEHNRLYWYRQTLGQGPEFLTYFQNEAQLEKSRLLSDRFSAERPKGSFSTLEIQRTEQGDSAMYLCASSLGGGESPLHFGNGTRLTVT.

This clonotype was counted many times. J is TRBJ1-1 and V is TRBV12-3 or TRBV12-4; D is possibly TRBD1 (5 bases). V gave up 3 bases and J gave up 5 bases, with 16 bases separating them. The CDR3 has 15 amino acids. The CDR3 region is CASSFSDRVTTEAFF. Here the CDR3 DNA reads TGTGCCAGCAGTTTCTCCGACAGAGTGACAACTGAAGCTTTCTTT.

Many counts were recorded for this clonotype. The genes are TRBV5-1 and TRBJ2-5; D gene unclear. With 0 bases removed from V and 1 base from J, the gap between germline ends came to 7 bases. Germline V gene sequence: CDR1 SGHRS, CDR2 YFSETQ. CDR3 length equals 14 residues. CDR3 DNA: TGCGCCAGCAGCTTGGATCTAACCCAAGAGACCCAGTACTTC. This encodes CASSLDLTQETQYF.

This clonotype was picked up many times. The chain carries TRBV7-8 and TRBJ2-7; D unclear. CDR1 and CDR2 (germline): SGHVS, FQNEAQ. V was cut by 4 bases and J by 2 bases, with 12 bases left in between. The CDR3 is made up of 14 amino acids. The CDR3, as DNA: TGTGCCAGCAGCTCCGCCTTAGGGCCCTACGAGCAGTACTTC. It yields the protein CASSSALGPYEQYF. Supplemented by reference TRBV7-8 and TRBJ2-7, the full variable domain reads GAGVSQSPRYKVAKRGQDVALRCDPISGHVSLFWYQQALGQGPEFLTYFQNEAQLDKSGLPSDRFFAERPEGSVSTLKIQRTQQEDSAVYLCASSSALGPYEQYFGPGTRLTVT.

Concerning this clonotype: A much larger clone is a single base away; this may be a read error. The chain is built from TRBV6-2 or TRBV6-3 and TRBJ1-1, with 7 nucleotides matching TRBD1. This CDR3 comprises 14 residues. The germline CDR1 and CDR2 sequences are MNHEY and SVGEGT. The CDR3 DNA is TGTGCCAGCAGTGGTCGACAGGGTAACACTGAAGCTCTCTTT. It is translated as CASSGRQGNTEALF.

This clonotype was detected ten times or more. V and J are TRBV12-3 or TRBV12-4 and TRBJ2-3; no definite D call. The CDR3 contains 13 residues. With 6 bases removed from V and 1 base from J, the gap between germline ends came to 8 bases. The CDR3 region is CASSLRGTDTQYF. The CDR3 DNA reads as TGTGCCAGCAGCTTAAGGGGCACAGATACGCAGTATTTT.

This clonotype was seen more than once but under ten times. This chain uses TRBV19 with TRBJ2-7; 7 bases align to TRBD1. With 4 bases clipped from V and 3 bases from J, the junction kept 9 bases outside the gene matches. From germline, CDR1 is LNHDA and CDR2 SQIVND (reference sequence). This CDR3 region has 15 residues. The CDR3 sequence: CASSTTGTDFYEQYF. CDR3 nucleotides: TGTGCCAGTAGTACCACCGGGACAGACTTCTACGAGCAGTACTTC.

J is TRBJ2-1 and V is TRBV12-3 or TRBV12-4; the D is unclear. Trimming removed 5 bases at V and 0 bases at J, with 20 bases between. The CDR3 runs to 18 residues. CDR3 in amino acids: CASSPPGSPFSSYNEQFF. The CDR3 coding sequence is TGTGCCAGCAGTCCCCCTGGTAGTCCTTTTAGCTCCTACAATGAGCAGTTCTTC.

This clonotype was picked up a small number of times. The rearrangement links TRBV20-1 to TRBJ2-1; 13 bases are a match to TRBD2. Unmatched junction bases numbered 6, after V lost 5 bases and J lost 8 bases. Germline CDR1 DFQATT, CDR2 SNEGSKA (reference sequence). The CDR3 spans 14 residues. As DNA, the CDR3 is TGCAGTGCTGCCGGGACTAGCGGGACTCATGAGCAGTTCTTC. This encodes CSAAGTSGTHEQFF.

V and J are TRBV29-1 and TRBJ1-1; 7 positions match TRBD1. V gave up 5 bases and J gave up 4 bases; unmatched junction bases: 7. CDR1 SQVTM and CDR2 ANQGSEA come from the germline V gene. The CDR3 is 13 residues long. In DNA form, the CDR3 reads TGCAGCGTTCACACGGGACAGATCACTGAAGCTTTCTTT. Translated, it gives CSVHTGQITEAFF.

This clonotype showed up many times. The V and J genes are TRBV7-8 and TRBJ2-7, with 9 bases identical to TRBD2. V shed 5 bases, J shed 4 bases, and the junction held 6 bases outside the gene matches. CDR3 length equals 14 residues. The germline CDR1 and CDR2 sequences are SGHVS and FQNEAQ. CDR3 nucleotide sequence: TGTGCCAGCAGCCCCGCTAGCGGGGTATACGAGCAGTACTTC. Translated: CASSPASGVYEQYF. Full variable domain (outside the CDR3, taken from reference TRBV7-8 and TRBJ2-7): GAGVSQSPRYKVAKRGQDVALRCDPISGHVSLFWYQQALGQGPEFLTYFQNEAQLDKSGLPSDRFFAERPEGSVSTLKIQRTQQEDSAVYLCASSPASGVYEQYFGPGTRLTVT.

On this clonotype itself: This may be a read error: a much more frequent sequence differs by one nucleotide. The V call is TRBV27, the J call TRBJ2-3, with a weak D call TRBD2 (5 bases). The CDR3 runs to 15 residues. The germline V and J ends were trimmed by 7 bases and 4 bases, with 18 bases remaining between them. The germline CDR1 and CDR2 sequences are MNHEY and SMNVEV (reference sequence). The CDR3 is CASNNRASSPDTQYF. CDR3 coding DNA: TGTGCCAGCAATAATAGGGCTAGCTCTCCAGATACGCAGTATTTT.

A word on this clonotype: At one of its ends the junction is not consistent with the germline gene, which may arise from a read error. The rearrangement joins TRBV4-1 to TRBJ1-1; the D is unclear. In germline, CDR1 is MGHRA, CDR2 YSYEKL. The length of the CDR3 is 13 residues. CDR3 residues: CASSQVVNTEAFF. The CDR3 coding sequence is TGTGCCAGCAGCCAAGTAGTGAACACTGAAGCTTTCTTT.

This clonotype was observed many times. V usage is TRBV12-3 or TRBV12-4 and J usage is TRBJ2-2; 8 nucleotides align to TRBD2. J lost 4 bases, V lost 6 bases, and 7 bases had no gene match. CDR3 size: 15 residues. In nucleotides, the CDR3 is TGTGCCAGCAGCTTAAGCGGGAGTCGCACCGGGGAGCTGTTTTTT. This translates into CASSLSGSRTGELFF.

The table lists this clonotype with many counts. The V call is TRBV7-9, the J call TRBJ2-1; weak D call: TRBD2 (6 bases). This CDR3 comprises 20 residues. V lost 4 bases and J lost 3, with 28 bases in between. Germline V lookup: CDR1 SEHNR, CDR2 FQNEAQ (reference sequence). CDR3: CASSSPVAEPQTRYYNEQFF. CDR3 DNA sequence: TGTGCCAGCAGCTCCCCCGTCGCAGAACCCCAGACTAGGTACTACAATGAGCAGTTCTTC. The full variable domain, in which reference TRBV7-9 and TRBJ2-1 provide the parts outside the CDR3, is DTGVSQNPRHKITKRGQNVTFRCDPISEHNRLYWYRQTLGQGPEFLTYFQNEAQLEKSRLLSDRFSAERPKGSFSTLEIQRTEQGDSAMYLCASSSPVAEPQTRYYNEQFFGPGTRLTVL.

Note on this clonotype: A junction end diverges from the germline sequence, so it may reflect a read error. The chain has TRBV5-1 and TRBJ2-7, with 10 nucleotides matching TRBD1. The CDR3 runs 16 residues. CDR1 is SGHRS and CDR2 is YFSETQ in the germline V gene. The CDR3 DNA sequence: TGTGCCAGCAGCGTTATTCGACAGGGGGCGCGGTACGAGCAGTACTTC. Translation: CASSVIRQGARYEQYF.

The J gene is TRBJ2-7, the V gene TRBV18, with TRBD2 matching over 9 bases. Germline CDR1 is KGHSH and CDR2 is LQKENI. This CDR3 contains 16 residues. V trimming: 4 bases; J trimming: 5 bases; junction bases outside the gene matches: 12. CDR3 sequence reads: CASSQAMIAGDDEQYF. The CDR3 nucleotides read TGTGCCAGCTCACAGGCTATGATAGCGGGAGACGACGAGCAGTACTTC.

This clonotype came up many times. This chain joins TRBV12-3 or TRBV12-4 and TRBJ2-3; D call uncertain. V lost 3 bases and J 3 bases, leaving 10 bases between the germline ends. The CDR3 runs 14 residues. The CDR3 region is CASSLTLATDTQYF. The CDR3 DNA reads TGTGCCAGCAGTTTGACCCTGGCAACAGATACGCAGTATTTT.

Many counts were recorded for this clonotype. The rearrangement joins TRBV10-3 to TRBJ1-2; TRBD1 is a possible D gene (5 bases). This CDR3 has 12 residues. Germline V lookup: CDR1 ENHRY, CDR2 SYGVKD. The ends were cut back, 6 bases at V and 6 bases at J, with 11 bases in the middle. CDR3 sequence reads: CAIRGDLNGYTF. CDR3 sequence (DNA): TGTGCCATCAGAGGGGACTTGAATGGCTACACCTTC.

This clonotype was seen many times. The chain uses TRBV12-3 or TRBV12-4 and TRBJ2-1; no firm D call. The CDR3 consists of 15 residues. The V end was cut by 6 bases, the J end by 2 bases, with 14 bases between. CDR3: CASSSRVDPYNEQFF. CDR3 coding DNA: TGTGCCAGCAGCTCCCGGGTTGATCCCTACAATGAGCAGTTCTTC.